This T cell receptor (beta chain) was sequenced in a study of monozygotic twins with inflammatory bowel disease. Study-wide results and limits: Repertoires of patients may have been made more variable by differing immunosuppressive treatments. Inverse Simpson values showed less TCRbeta diversity in IBD patients than in their healthy co-twins.

The CDR3 consists of 14 residues. Per germline, CDR1 SGHRS and CDR2 YFSETQ. TCRdb reworked the 5' RACE reads into one entry per CDR3 protein, no DNA. This repertoire comprises a few hundred thousand distinct CDR3 sequences; its ten largest clones make up about 5%. Remarks on this clonotype: Its antigen is unknown.

The genes are TRBV5-1 and TRBJ2-2. This receptor was taken from a human donor with ulcerative colitis or Crohn's disease, or a healthy co-twin of an affected twin (not recorded which). Sequenced: blood. The CDR3 sequence: CASSLARTTGELFF.